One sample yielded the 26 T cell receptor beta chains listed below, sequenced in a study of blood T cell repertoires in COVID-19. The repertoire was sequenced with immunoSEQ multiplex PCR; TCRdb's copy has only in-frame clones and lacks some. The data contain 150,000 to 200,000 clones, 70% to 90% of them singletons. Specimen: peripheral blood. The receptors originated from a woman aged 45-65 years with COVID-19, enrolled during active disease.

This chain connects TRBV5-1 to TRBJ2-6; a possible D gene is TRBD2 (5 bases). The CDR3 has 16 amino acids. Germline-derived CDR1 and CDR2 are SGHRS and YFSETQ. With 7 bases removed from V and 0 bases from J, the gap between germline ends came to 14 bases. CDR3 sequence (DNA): TGCGCCAGCGACGGAGGTAGCAGCTCTGGGGCCAACGTCCTGACTTTC. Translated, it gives CASDGGSSSGANVLTF.

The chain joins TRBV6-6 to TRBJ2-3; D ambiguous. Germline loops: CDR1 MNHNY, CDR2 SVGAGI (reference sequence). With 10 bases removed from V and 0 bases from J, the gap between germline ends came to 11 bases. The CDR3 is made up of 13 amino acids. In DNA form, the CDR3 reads TGTGCCACCGAATCTACTAGCACAGATACGCAGTATTTT. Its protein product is CATESTSTDTQYF.

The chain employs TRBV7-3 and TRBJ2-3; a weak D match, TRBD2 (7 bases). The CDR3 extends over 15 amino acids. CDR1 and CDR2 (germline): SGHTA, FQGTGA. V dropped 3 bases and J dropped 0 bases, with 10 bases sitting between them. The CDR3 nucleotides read TGTGCCAGCAGCTTTGGCGGGGGCAGCACAGATACGCAGTATTTT. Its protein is CASSFGGGSTDTQYF.

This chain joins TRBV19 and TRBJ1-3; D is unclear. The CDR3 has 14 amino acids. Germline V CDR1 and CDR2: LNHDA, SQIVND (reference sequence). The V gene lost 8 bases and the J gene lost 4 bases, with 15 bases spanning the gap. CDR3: CASHTPGAGNTIYF. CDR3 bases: TGTGCCAGTCACACACCGGGAGCCGGAAACACCATATATTTT. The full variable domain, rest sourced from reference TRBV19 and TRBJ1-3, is DGGITQSPKYLFRKEGQNVTLSCEQNLNHDAMYWYRQDPGQGLRLIYYSQIVNDFQKGDIAEGYSVSREKKESFPLTVTSAQKNPTAFYLCASHTPGAGNTIYFGEGSWLTVV.

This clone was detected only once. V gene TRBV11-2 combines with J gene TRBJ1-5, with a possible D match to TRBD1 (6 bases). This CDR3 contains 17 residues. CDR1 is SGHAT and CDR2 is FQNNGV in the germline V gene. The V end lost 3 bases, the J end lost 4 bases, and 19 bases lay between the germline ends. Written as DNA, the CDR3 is TGTGCCAGCAGCTTGGGTCGCTCGGCAGGGGAAAATCAGCCCCAGCATTTT. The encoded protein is CASSLGRSAGENQPQHF.

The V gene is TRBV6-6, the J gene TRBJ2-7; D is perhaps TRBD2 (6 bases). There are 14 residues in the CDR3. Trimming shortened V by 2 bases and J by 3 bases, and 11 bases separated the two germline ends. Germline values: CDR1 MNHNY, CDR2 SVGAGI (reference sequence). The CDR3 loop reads CASSYAGGDYEQYF. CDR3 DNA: TGTGCCAGCAGTTACGCCGGGGGTGACTACGAGCAGTACTTC.

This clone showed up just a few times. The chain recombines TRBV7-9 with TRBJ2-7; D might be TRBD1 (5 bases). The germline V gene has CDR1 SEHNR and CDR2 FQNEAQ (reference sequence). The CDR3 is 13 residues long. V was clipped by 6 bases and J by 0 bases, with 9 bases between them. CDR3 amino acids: CASRGAASYEQYF. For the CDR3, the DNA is TGTGCCAGCAGAGGGGCAGCCTCCTACGAGCAGTACTTC. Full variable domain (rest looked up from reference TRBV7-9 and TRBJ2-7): DTGVSQNPRHKITKRGQNVTFRCDPISEHNRLYWYRQTLGQGPEFLTYFQNEAQLEKSRLLSDRFSAERPKGSFSTLEIQRTEQGDSAMYLCASRGAASYEQYFGPGTRLTVT.

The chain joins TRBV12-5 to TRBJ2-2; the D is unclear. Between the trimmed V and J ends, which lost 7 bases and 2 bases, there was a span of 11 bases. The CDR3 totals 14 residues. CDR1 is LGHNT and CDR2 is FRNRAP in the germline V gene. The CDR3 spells CASVSSVNTGELFF. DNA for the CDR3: TGTGCTAGTGTCTCGAGTGTAAACACCGGGGAGCTGTTTTTT.

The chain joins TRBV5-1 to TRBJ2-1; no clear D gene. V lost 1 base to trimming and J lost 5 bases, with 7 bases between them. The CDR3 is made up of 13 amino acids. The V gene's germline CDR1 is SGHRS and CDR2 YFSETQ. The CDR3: CASSLRLNNEQFF. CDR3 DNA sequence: TGCGCCAGCAGCTTGAGACTCAACAATGAGCAGTTCTTC.

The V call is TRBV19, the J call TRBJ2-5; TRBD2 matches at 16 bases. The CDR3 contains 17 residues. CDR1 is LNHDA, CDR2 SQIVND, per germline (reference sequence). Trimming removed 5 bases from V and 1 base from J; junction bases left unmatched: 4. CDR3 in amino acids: CASSSGLAGGVQETQYF. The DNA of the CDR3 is TGTGCCAGTAGTTCGGGACTAGCGGGGGGGGTCCAAGAGACCCAGTACTTC.

The CDR3 bases are TGTGCCAGCAGCCACCAGGCAGATACGCAGTATTTT. Amino acids: CASSHQADTQYF. This chain uses TRBV7-9 with TRBJ2-3, with unresolved D. With 5 bases removed from V and 4 bases from J, the gap between germline ends came to 7 bases. Germline lookup yields CDR1 SEHNR and CDR2 FQNEAQ (reference sequence). The CDR3 spans 12 residues.

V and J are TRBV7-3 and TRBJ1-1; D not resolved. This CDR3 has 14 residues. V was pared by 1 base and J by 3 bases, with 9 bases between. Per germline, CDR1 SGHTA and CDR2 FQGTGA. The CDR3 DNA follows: TGTGCCAGCAGCTTAATGTCTCTAGACACTGAAGCTTTCTTT. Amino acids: CASSLMSLDTEAFF.

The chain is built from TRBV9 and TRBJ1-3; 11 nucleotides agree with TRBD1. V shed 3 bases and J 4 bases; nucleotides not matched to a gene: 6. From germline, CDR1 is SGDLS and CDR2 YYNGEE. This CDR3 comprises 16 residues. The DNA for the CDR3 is TGTGCCAGCAGCGCTCCGGGACAGGGGGACGGAAACACCATATATTTT. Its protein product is CASSAPGQGDGNTIYF.

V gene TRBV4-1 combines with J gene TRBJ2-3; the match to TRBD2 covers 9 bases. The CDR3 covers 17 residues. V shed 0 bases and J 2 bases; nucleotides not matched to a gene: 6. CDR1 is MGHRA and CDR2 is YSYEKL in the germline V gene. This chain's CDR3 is CASSQEARGGVTDTQYF. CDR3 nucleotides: TGCGCCAGCAGCCAAGAGGCGCGGGGGGGCGTCACAGATACGCAGTATTTT.

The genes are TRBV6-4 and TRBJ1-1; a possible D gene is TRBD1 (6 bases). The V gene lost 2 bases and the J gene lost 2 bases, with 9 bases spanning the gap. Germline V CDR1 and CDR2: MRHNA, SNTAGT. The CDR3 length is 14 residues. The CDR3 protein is CASSDTDRNTEAFF. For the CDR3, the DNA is TGTGCCAGCAGTGACACGGACAGAAACACTGAAGCTTTCTTT.

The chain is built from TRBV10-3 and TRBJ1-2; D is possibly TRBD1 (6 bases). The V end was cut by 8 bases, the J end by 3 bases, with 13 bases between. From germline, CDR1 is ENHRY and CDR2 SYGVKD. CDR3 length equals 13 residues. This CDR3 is CAISAGEDYGYTF. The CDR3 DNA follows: TGTGCCATCTCGGCAGGGGAAGACTATGGCTACACCTTC.

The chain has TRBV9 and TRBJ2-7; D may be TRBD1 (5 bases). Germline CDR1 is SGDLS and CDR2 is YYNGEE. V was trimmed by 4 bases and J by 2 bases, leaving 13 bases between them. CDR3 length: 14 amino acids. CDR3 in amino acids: CASSLDIGPYEQYF. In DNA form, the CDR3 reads TGTGCCAGCAGCCTGGACATTGGACCCTACGAGCAGTACTTC.

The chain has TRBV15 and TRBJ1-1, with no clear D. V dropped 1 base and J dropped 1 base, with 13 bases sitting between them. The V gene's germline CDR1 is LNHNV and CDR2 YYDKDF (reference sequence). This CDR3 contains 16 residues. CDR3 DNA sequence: TGTGCCACCAGCAGAGTATCAGGCGTTGCGAACACTGAAGCTTTCTTT. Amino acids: CATSRVSGVANTEAFF. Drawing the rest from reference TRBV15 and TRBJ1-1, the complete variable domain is DAMVIQNPRYQVTQFGKPVTLSCSQTLNHNVMYWYQQKSSQAPKLLFHYYDKDFNNEADTPDNFQSRRPNTSFCFLDIRSPGLGDTAMYLCATSRVSGVANTEAFFGQGTRLTVV.

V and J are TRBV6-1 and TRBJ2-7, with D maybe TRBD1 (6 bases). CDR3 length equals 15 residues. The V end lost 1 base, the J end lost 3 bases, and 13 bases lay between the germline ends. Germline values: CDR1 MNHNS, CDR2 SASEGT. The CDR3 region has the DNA TGTGCCAGCAGTGAAGAGGCCCAGGGGTTCTACGAGCAGTACTTC. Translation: CASSEEAQGFYEQYF.

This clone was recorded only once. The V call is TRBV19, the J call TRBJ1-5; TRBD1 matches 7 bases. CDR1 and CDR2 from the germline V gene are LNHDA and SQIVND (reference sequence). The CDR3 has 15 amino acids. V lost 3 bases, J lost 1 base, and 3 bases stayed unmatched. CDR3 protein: CASSISTGSNQPQHF. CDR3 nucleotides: TGTGCCAGTAGTATTTCGACAGGGAGCAATCAGCCCCAGCATTTT.

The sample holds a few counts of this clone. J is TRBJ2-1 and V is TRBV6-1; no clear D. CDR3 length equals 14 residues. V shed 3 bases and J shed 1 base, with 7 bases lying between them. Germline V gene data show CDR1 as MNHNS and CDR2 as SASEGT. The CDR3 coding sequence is TGTGCCAGCAGTGATACGAGTTCCTACAATGAGCAGTTCTTC. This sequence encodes CASSDTSSYNEQFF.

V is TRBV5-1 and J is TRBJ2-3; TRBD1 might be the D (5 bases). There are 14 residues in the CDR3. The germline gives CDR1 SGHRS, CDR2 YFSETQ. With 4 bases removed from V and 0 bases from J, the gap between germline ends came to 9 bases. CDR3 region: CASSTRQSTDTQYF. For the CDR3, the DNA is TGCGCCAGCAGCACAAGACAGAGCACAGATACGCAGTATTTT.

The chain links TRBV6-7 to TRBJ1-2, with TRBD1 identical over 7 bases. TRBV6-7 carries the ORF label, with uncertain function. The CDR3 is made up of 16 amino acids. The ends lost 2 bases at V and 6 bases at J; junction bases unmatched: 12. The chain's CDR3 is CASSYRPLGTEHGYTF. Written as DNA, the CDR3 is TGTGCCAGCAGTTACAGACCCTTAGGGACAGAGCATGGCTACACCTTC.

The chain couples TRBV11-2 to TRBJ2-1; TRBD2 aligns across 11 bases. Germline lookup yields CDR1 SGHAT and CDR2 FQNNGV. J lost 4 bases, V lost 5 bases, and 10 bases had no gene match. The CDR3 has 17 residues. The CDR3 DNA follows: TGTGCCAGCAGCCGACTCGGGGGACTAGCGGAATACAATGAGCAGTTCTTC. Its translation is CASSRLGGLAEYNEQFF.

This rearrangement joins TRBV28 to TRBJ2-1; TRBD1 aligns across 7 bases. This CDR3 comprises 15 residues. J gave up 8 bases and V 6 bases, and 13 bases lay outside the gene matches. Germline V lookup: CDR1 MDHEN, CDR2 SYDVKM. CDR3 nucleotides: TGTGCCAGCAGCCCCTCCGACAGGGTCGTCGATGAGCAGTTCTTC. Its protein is CASSPSDRVVDEQFF.

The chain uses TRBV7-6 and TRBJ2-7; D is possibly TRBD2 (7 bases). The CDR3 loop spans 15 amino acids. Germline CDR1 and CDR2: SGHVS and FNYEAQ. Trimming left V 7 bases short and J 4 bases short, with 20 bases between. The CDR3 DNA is TGTGCCAGCATCGAGGGAGGGGGGGCGATATACGAGCAGTACTTC. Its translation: CASIEGGGAIYEQYF.